Detailed here is one TCR beta chain. The length of the CDR3 is 10 residues. V lost 8 bases and J 3 bases, leaving 4 bases between the germline ends. CDR1 and CDR2 from the germline V gene are LNHDA and SQIVND (reference sequence). The method was immunoSEQ multiplex PCR; TCRdb's version includes in-frame clones alone and lacks a portion of them. The sample has over 35,000 clones, 85% to 95% seen once. This entry is derived from a study of preoperative IRX-2 immunotherapy in early breast cancer. Treatment indicated: preoperative locoregional IRX-2 cytokine immunotherapy. Specimen: tumor tissue, collected after IRX-2 immunotherapy. This chain joins TRBV19 and TRBJ1-2; D remains ambiguous. The source of this sequence is a human donor with breast cancer. CDR3 loop: CASGDYGYTF. DNA of the CDR3: TGTGCCAGTGGGGACTATGGCTACACCTTC.